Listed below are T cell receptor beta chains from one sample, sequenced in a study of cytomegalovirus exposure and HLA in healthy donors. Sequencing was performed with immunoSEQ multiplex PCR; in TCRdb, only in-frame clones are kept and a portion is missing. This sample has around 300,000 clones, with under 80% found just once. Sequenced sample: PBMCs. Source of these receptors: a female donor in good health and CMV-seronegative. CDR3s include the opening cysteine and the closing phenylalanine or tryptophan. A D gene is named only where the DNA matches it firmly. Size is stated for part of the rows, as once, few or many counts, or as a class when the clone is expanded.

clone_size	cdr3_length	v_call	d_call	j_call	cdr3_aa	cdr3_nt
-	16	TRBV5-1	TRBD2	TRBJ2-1	CASSPTAGAGYNEQLF	TGCGCCAGCAGCCCAACAGCGGGAGCCGGGTACAATGAGCAGCTCTTC
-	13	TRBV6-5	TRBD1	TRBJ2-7	CASRGTDSYEQYF	TGTGCCAGCAGGGGGACAGACTCCTACGAGCAGTACTTC
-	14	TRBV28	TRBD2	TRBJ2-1	CASSFTSGRALPFF	TGTGCCAGCAGTTTCACTAGCGGGAGGGCCTTGCCGTTCTTC
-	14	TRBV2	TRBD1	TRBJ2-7	CASSRDRGIPEQYF	TGTGCCAGCAGTAGGGACAGGGGAATCCCCGAGCAGTACTTC
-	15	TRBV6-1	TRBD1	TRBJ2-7	CASSEAGTEGYEQYF	TGTGCCAGCAGTGAAGCCGGGACAGAAGGCTACGAGCAGTACTTC
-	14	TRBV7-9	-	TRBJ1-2	CASIPGTDNYGYTF	TGTGCCAGCATCCCCGGGACTGATAACTATGGCTACACCTTC
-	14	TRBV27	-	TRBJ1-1	CASSRTAMNTEAFF	TGTGCCAGCAGTCGGACAGCGATGAACACTGAAGCTTTCTTT
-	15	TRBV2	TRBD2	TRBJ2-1	CASSERTSGGGMQFF	TGTGCCAGCAGTGAACGGACTAGCGGAGGAGGGATGCAGTTCTTC
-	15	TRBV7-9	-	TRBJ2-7	CSSSSGTYNSYEQYF	TGTTCCAGCAGCTCCGGGACTTACAATTCCTACGAGCAGTACTTC
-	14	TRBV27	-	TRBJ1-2	CASRPLRQAYGYTF	TGTGCCAGCAGACCACTCCGACAGGCCTATGGCTACACCTTC
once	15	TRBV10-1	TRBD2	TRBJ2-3	CASSRTSGFPDTQYF	TGCGCCAGCAGTCGGACTAGTGGTTTCCCAGATACGCAGTATTTT
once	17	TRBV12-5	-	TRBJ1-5	CASGLRLQGSSNQPQHF	TGTGCTAGTGGTTTGCGCCTACAGGGATCAAGCAATCAGCCCCAGCATTTT
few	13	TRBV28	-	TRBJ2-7	CASSLQDSYEQYF	TGTGCCAGCAGTTTACAGGACTCCTACGAGCAGTACTTC
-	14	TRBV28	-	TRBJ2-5	CASSWGGGRETQYF	TGTGCCAGCAGTTGGGGCGGGGGCAGGGAGACCCAGTACTTC
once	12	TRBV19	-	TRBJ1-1	CASSNRDTRAFF	TGTGCCAGTAGTAACCGGGACACTCGGGCTTTCTTT
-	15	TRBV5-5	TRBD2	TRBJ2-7	CASSLTSGSSYEQYF	TGTGCCAGCAGCCTGACTAGCGGGAGTTCCTACGAGCAGTACTTC
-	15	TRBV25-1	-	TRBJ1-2	CASSKTGEANYGYTF	TGTGCCAGCAGTAAGACAGGAGAAGCTAACTATGGCTACACCTTC
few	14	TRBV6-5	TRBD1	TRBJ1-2	CASSAGTANYGYTF	TGTGCCAGCAGTGCCGGGACAGCTAACTATGGCTACACCTTC
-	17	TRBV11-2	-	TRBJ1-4	CASSLGSGSPTNEKLFF	TGTGCCAGCAGCTTAGGGTCCGGGAGTCCAACTAATGAAAAACTGTTTTTT
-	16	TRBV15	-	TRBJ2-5	CATSKGSLGRGETQYF	TGTGCCACCAGCAAGGGATCCCTGGGGAGAGGAGAGACCCAGTACTTC
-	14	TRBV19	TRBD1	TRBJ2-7	CASSLPGQGFEQYF	TGTGCCAGTAGCCTGCCGGGACAGGGTTTCGAGCAGTACTTC
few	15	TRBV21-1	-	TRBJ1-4	CASSTRDRGNEKLFF	TGTGCCAGCAGCACCCGGGACAGAGGGAATGAAAAACTGTTTTTT
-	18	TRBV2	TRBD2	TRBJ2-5	CASSEREASAGVKETQYF	TGTGCCAGCAGTGAAAGGGAGGCTTCAGCGGGAGTGAAAGAGACCCAGTACTTC
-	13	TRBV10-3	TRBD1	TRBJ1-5	CAISPDREQPQHF	TGTGCCATCAGTCCAGACAGGGAACAGCCCCAGCATTTT
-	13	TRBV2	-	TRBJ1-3	CASSGESGNTIYF	TGTGCCAGCAGCGGGGAATCAGGAAACACCATATATTTT
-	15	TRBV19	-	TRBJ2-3	CASSSDSDPTDTQYF	TGTGCCAGTAGCTCTGACAGCGACCCCACAGATACGCAGTATTTT